This entry lists 8 T cell receptor beta chains sequenced from one sample in a study of T-cell memory formation after mild COVID-19. TCRdb analysed the 5' RACE reads with MiXCR anew, one entry per CDR3 protein. The profile shows some 54,000 distinct CDR3 sequences, 9.5% of them singletons. Sequenced material: PBMCs or a T cell subset sorted from them (not recorded which). These receptors all come from a man younger than 35 who had mild COVID-19 (a few samples of this study predate the infection). Cell type and time point are not known.

This clonotype was picked up many times. The V gene is TRBV29-1, the J gene TRBJ2-7; D is ambiguous. The CDR3 has 12 residues. V lost 7 bases to trimming and J lost 5 bases, with 15 bases between them. Germline CDR1 and CDR2: SQVTM and ANQGSEA. The CDR3, as DNA: TGCAGCGCTAACTCAGGTACCAACGAGCAGTACTTC. Amino acids: CSANSGTNEQYF.

The sample holds many counts of this clonotype. The genes are TRBV7-2 and TRBJ2-3; D gene ambiguous. CDR3 length: 13 amino acids. Germline-derived CDR1 and CDR2 are SGHTA and FQGNSA. Between the trimmed V and J ends, which lost 0 bases and 8 bases, there was a span of 9 bases. The DNA of the CDR3 is TGTGCCAGCAGCTTAGCCTATGACTCTACGCAGTATTTT. This encodes CASSLAYDSTQYF.

This clonotype was counted a few times. CDR3 loop: CATSRDRVYEQYF. The CDR3 bases are TGTGCCACCAGCAGAGATCGTGTGTACGAGCAGTACTTC. This sequence joins TRBV15 and TRBJ2-7; no firm D call. Trimming removed 0 bases from V and 4 bases from J, with 7 bases in between. The CDR3 is 13 residues long. From germline, CDR1 is LNHNV and CDR2 YYDKDF (reference sequence). Complete variable domain (other parts from reference TRBV15 and TRBJ2-7): DAMVIQNPRYQVTQFGKPVTLSCSQTLNHNVMYWYQQKSSQAPKLLFHYYDKDFNNEADTPDNFQSRRPNTSFCFLDIRSPGLGDTAMYLCATSRDRVYEQYFGPGTRLTVT.

V gene TRBV7-9 combines with J gene TRBJ2-3, with a weak D call TRBD2 (7 bases). The germline V gene has CDR1 SEHNR and CDR2 FQNEAQ (reference sequence). V lost 4 bases, J lost 6 bases, and 17 bases lay in between. CDR3 length: 15 amino acids. The CDR3 is CASSSGGRGYDTQYF. As DNA, the CDR3 is TGTGCCAGCAGCTCGGGGGGCCGAGGGTACGATACGCAGTATTTT. The full variable domain, its missing parts supplied by reference TRBV7-9 and TRBJ2-3, is DTGVSQNPRHKITKRGQNVTFRCDPISEHNRLYWYRQTLGQGPEFLTYFQNEAQLEKSRLLSDRFSAERPKGSFSTLEIQRTEQGDSAMYLCASSSGGRGYDTQYFGPGTRLTVL.

This clonotype has a handful of counts. The rearrangement links TRBV29-1 to TRBJ2-5; TRBD2 matches 8 bases. The CDR3 totals 15 residues. Unmatched junction bases numbered 8, after V lost 0 bases and J lost 5 bases. CDR1 is SQVTM, CDR2 ANQGSEA, per germline. The CDR3: CSVEDGRGAWETQYF. Here the CDR3 DNA reads TGCAGCGTTGAAGATGGGCGGGGGGCCTGGGAGACCCAGTACTTC.

This clonotype came up a few times. J is TRBJ2-1 and V is TRBV7-3, with D tentatively TRBD2 (6 bases). The germline V and J ends were trimmed by 5 bases and 7 bases, with 12 bases remaining between them. The CDR3 is 13 amino acids. CDR1 and CDR2 (germline): SGHTA, FQGTGA. DNA for the CDR3: TGTGCCAGCAGCCCCACGCGGGGAAATGAGCAGTTCTTC. Amino acids: CASSPTRGNEQFF.

This clonotype has a count of ten or more. CDR3 sequence (DNA): TGTGCCAGCAGCCCGCCTAACACAGATACGCAGTATTTT. Amino acid sequence: CASSPPNTDTQYF. The V call is TRBV18, the J call TRBJ2-3; D unresolved. This CDR3 spans 13 amino acids. V was pared by 8 bases and J by 2 bases, with 11 bases between. Germline V CDR1 and CDR2: KGHSH, LQKENI.

Ten or more counts support this clonotype. The rearrangement uses TRBV20-1 and TRBJ2-1; perhaps D is TRBD1 or TRBD2 (7 bases each). Germline V lookup: CDR1 DFQATT, CDR2 SNEGSKA (reference sequence). The CDR3 is 14 amino acids. Trimming cost V 8 bases and J 3 bases, with 17 bases left between them. DNA for the CDR3: TGCAGTTCAGGGAGGGCAGGGGGCTACAATGAGCAGTTCTTC. Its protein product is CSSGRAGGYNEQFF.